Sequencing of this T cell receptor (beta chain) was carried out in a study of a mutant IDH1 vaccine in newly diagnosed glioma. Study-wide points: In 80% to 95% of patients, immune responses induced by the vaccine occurred.

Produced via immunoSEQ multiplex PCR; TCRdb's table is partial and in-frame only. In the table there are about 30,000 clones, roughly 90% of which are singletons. The CDR3 contains 14 residues. The germline V gene has CDR1 KGHSH and CDR2 LQKENI. The V end lost 0 bases, the J end lost 8 bases, and 13 bases lay between the germline ends. As for this clone: The antigen is unknown.

Time point described: week 11, during vaccination. Topical imiquimod accompanied each vaccine dose, which consisted of 300 ug of mutant IDH1 20-mer peptide. The sequencing used PBMCs, collected from a glioma patient whose treatment included an IDH1 peptide vaccine. The sequence was obtained from a man between 18 and 35 years old with glioma. The V call is TRBV18, the J call TRBJ1-2; maybe TRBD1 (5 bases). The DNA of the CDR3 is TGTGCCAGCTCACCACCTATGACAGAAGTCGGCTACACCTTC. Protein: CASSPPMTEVGYTF.